Presented here are 5 T cell receptor beta chains from one specimen sequenced in a study of shared clonotypes between healthy human individuals. Measured with immunoSEQ multiplex PCR; TCRdb has only the in-frame clones, and not every one. The sample lists over 95,000 clones; about 63% were seen once. Sequencing was performed on memory CD8+ T cells sorted from blood. Specified subset: CD45RO+ cells pooled with CCR7-negative TemRA cells. The receptors here all came from a woman in her twenties or thirties in good health.

The CDR3 sequence: CASSIFEVPYGYTF. The CDR3 region has the DNA TGTGCCAGTAGTATATTCGAGGTGCCCTATGGCTACACCTTC. The chain uses TRBV19 and TRBJ1-2; D gene unclear. V lost 2 bases to trimming and J lost 4 bases, with 11 bases between them. Germline assignment: CDR1 LNHDA and CDR2 SQIVND (reference sequence). This CDR3 is built from 14 residues.

The chain couples TRBV19 to TRBJ2-7; 8 positions match TRBD2. The CDR3 spans 14 residues. The germline CDR1 and CDR2 sequences are LNHDA and SQIVND (reference sequence). The V segment lost 3 bases and the J segment 3 bases; nucleotides outside the gene matches: 4. CDR3: CASSMASGHYEQYF. CDR3 coding DNA: TGTGCCAGTAGTATGGCTAGCGGGCACTACGAGCAGTACTTC. The variable domain in full, with the rest retrieved from reference TRBV19 and TRBJ2-7, is DGGITQSPKYLFRKEGQNVTLSCEQNLNHDAMYWYRQDPGQGLRLIYYSQIVNDFQKGDIAEGYSVSREKKESFPLTVTSAQKNPTAFYLCASSMASGHYEQYFGPGTRLTVT.

The V gene is TRBV2, the J gene TRBJ2-7; D is uncertain. This CDR3 has 12 residues. Germline V gene sequence: CDR1 SNHLY, CDR2 FYNNEI. Trimming cost V 6 bases and J 6 bases, with 12 bases left between them. The CDR3 loop reads CASSLNRAEQYF. In nucleotides, the CDR3 is TGTGCCAGCAGCTTAAATCGGGCCGAGCAGTACTTC.

The sample holds a few counts of this clone. J is TRBJ1-2 and V is TRBV7-2; D remains ambiguous. The V gene lost 3 bases and the J gene lost 4 bases, with 6 bases spanning the gap. Germline CDR1 reads SGHTA; CDR2 reads FQGNSA. There are 12 residues in the CDR3. CDR3 loop: CASSFIGYGYTF. The DNA for the CDR3 is TGTGCCAGCAGCTTTATCGGCTATGGCTACACCTTC.

J is TRBJ2-3 and V is TRBV7-2; D is undetermined. Trimming left V 4 bases short and J 0 bases short, with 5 bases between. CDR1 and CDR2 (germline): SGHTA, FQGNSA. CDR3 size: 13 residues. DNA of the CDR3: TGTGCCAGCAGCTACGACAGCACAGATACGCAGTATTTT. Translation gives CASSYDSTDTQYF.